The 26 T cell receptor beta chains below all came from one sample that was sequenced in a study of T cell repertoires in cytomegalovirus infection. One entry per CDR3 protein results from TCRdb running MiXCR on the reads. The sample lists 310,000 or so distinct CDR3 sequences; around 10% were seen once. The sequenced sample was PBMCs. Receptors originate from a human donor in good health (CMV status not recorded). Some clones in this sample may be carry-over from other donors' samples.

This clonotype has at least ten counts. V gene TRBV7-3 combines with J gene TRBJ2-3; D not certain. Germline assignment: CDR1 SGHTA and CDR2 FQGTGA. There are 17 residues in the CDR3. Trimming cost V 2 bases and J 0 bases, with 15 bases left between them. CDR3 DNA sequence: TGTGCCAGCAGCTTACTGCCCCATCCCAGTAGCACAGATACGCAGTATTTT. Translated, it gives CASSLLPHPSSTDTQYF. Filled out from reference TRBV7-3 and TRBJ2-3, the complete variable domain reads GAGVSQTPSNKVTEKGKYVELRCDPISGHTALYWYRQSLGQGPEFLIYFQGTGAADDSGLPNDRFFAVRPEGSVSTLKIQRTERGDSAVYLCASSLLPHPSSTDTQYFGPGTRLTVL.

Many counts were recorded for this clonotype. The CDR3 spells CASSWKQGSSEQYV. The CDR3 nucleotides are TGTGCCAGCAGCTGGAAACAGGGTAGTAGCGAGCAGTACGTC. The V and J genes are TRBV7-8 and TRBJ2-7, with a possible D match to TRBD1 (6 bases). The CDR3 spans 14 residues. From germline, CDR1 is SGHVS and CDR2 FQNEAQ. The V gene lost 4 bases and the J gene lost 6 bases, with 16 bases spanning the gap.

Note on this clonotype: This may come from a read error, since a much larger clone is one base off. This chain joins TRBV24-1 and TRBJ2-1; 7 bases align to TRBD1. The junction had 4 bases not matched to a gene; V was cut back by 4 bases and J by 8 bases. This CDR3 has 13 residues. CDR1 and CDR2 from the germline V gene are KGHDR and SFDVKD. CDR3 DNA: TGTGCCACCAGTGAACAGGGGTGGGATGAGCAGTTCTTC. This encodes CATSEQGWDEQFF.

Ten or more counts support this clonotype. V usage is TRBV6-1 and J usage is TRBJ2-3; D perhaps matches TRBD2 (6 bases). The germline V and J ends were trimmed by 6 bases and 1 base, with 11 bases remaining between them. The CDR3 consists of 14 residues. Germline CDR1 reads MNHNS; CDR2 reads SASEGT. CDR3 nucleotides: TGTGCCAGCAGGACCGGGACTGGCACAGATACGCAGTATTTT. Its protein is CASRTGTGTDTQYF.

The J gene is TRBJ2-7, the V gene TRBV6-2 or TRBV6-3, with D maybe TRBD1 (6 bases). The CDR3 totals 14 residues. Germline lookup yields CDR1 MNHEY and CDR2 SVGEGT. Trimming took 8 bases from V and 0 from J, leaving 14 bases between them. In nucleotides, the CDR3 is TGTGCCAGCTCCCTCGGACAGAACTCCTACGAGCAGTACGTC. Protein sequence: CASSLGQNSYEQYV.

This clonotype was counted ten times or more. The chain carries TRBV2 and TRBJ1-1; maybe TRBD1 (5 bases). This CDR3 is 13 amino acids long. V lost 4 bases and J lost 1, with 7 bases in between. CDR1 and CDR2 (germline): SNHLY, FYNNEI. The CDR3 nucleotides read TGTGCCAGCAGTGCCGGACAGAACACTGAAGCTTTCTTT. It yields the protein CASSAGQNTEAFF.

This chain links TRBV20-1 with TRBJ2-1; D may match TRBD1 or TRBD2 (6 bases each). The CDR3 is 16 amino acids. The germline gives CDR1 DFQATT, CDR2 SNEGSKA (reference sequence). Trimming took off 7 bases at V and 4 bases at J, with 23 bases between the two ends. CDR3 nucleotide sequence: TGCAGTGGGTCCGATCCCGGAAGGGGGGCATACAATGAGCAGTTCTTC. Translation gives CSGSDPGRGAYNEQFF.

In this sample, this clonotype turned up many times. This CDR3 is CASRRHSGTEAFF. CDR3 nucleotide sequence: TGTGCCAGCAGAAGACATTCAGGCACTGAAGCTTTCTTT. The chain has TRBV2 and TRBJ1-1; unclear D gene. CDR3 length equals 13 residues. Germline V gene lookup returns CDR1 SNHLY and CDR2 FYNNEI. Trimming took 6 bases from V and 4 from J, leaving 12 bases between them.

This clonotype was detected ten times or more. The genes are TRBV7-6 and TRBJ2-2; D unresolved. The CDR3 is made up of 11 amino acids. Germline values: CDR1 SGHVS, CDR2 FNYEAQ. The V end lost 5 bases, the J end lost 6 bases, and 4 bases lay between the germline ends. DNA of the CDR3: TGTGCCAGCAGCCCCGCCGGGGAGCTGTTTTTT. Protein: CASSPAGELFF.

This clonotype was counted at least ten times. V gene TRBV20-1 combines with J gene TRBJ2-7; unclear D gene. The ends were cut back, 6 bases at V and 5 bases at J, with 14 bases in the middle. This CDR3 region has 12 residues. Germline V gene sequence: CDR1 DFQATT, CDR2 SNEGSKA (reference sequence). CDR3 amino acids: CSALVSRHEQYF. For the CDR3, the DNA is TGCAGTGCCCTTGTGTCGAGGCACGAGCAGTACTTC.

This clonotype occurred many times. The J gene is TRBJ2-7, the V gene TRBV28, with TRBD1 as a possible D gene (5 bases). The CDR3 is made up of 14 amino acids. Per germline, CDR1 MDHEN and CDR2 SYDVKM. Trimming cost V 4 bases and J 2 bases, with 12 bases left between them. The CDR3 region is CASSSWTSTYEQYV. The CDR3 DNA sequence: TGTGCCAGCAGTTCCTGGACAAGCACCTACGAGCAGTACGTC.

The V gene is TRBV13, the J gene TRBJ2-1, with D maybe TRBD2 (7 bases). The CDR3 has 17 amino acids. V was pared by 3 bases and J by 5 bases, with 20 bases between. CDR1 is PRHDT, CDR2 FYEKMQ, per germline (reference sequence). In nucleotides, the CDR3 is TGTGCCAGCAGCTTGGGTCCAGTGGGGGGGCTGGACAATGAGCAGTTCTTC. It specifies CASSLGPVGGLDNEQFF.

This clonotype was counted a few times. This sequence joins TRBV2 and TRBJ1-4; D is unclear. Deletions cut 6 bases from V and 7 bases from J, with 15 bases between. Germline V gene lookup returns CDR1 SNHLY and CDR2 FYNNEI. The CDR3 has 14 amino acids. DNA for the CDR3: TGTGCCAGCAGGGGCGGTCCGTCCAGTGAAAAACTGTTTTTT. It codes for CASRGGPSSEKLFF.

This clonotype was seen a few times. This chain uses TRBV5-4 with TRBJ2-7, with D unclear. From germline, CDR1 is SGHNT and CDR2 YYREEE (reference sequence). Trimming removed 4 bases from V and 6 bases from J, with 14 bases in between. The CDR3 is made up of 13 amino acids. For the CDR3, the DNA is TGTGCCAGCAGCGCCATGGGGTTCCCCGAGCAGTACTTC. Protein product: CASSAMGFPEQYF.

This clonotype was seen at least ten times. The gene calls are TRBV20-1 and TRBJ2-1; 9 nucleotides match TRBD2. Per the germline V gene, CDR1 is DFQATT and CDR2 is SNEGSKA (reference sequence). J was trimmed by 7 bases and V by 0 bases; bases with no gene match: 10. This CDR3 contains 16 residues. CDR3 nucleotides: TGCAGTGCTAGAGAGGGCAGGAGCGGGGGGTTTAATGAGCAGTTCTTC. This gives the protein CSAREGRSGGFNEQFF.

This chain joins TRBV20-1 and TRBJ2-6, with D possibly TRBD2 on 5 matching bases. Germline V gene lookup returns CDR1 DFQATT and CDR2 SNEGSKA (reference sequence). Trimming removed 7 bases from V and 0 bases from J, with 16 bases in between. There are 16 residues in the CDR3. The CDR3 nucleotides read TGCAGTGTCTTAAAGTCGGGGTCCTCTGGGGCCAACGTCCTGACTTTC. Its translation is CSVLKSGSSGANVLTF.

This clonotype was recorded at least ten times. The V gene is TRBV29-1, the J gene TRBJ2-3, with D unresolved. Trimming took off 1 base at V and 8 bases at J, with 4 bases between the two ends. This CDR3 has 10 amino acids. Germline loops: CDR1 SQVTM, CDR2 ANQGSEA. Written as DNA, the CDR3 is TGCAGCGTTGAAGTTCCTACGCAGTATTTT. This gives the protein CSVEVPTQYF.

This clonotype was detected a few times. The CDR3 bases are TGCAGTGCCCCCGAGGCGAACTATGGCTACACCTTC. It specifies CSAPEANYGYTF. V and J are TRBV20-1 and TRBJ1-2; no clear D. The CDR3 sequence is 12 residues long. Trimming left V 6 bases short and J 2 bases short, with 10 bases between. CDR1 is DFQATT and CDR2 is SNEGSKA in the germline V gene (reference sequence).

This clonotype was found many times. The rearrangement uses TRBV7-6 and TRBJ2-1; no definite D call. The length of the CDR3 is 11 residues. Germline CDR1 reads SGHVS; CDR2 reads FNYEAQ. V gave up 5 bases and J gave up 10 bases, with 9 bases separating them. CDR3 in DNA: TGTGCCAGCAGCCCCGGCAGAGAGCAGTTCTTC. Translation gives CASSPGREQFF.

This clonotype was observed many times. This rearrangement joins TRBV6-2 or TRBV6-3 to TRBJ1-6; no reliable D call. Germline V lookup: CDR1 MNHEY, CDR2 SVGEGT. The ends were cut back, 8 bases at V and 10 bases at J, with 9 bases in the middle. The CDR3 is 11 residues long. Written as DNA, the CDR3 is TGTGCCAGCGCAAGCGGGTCACCCCTCCACTTT. Its translation is CASASGSPLHF.

This clonotype was recorded a few times. The V gene is TRBV20-1, the J gene TRBJ2-3; D may match TRBD1 or TRBD2 (5 bases each). Trimming pared 4 bases from V and 2 bases from J, leaving 10 bases between. CDR3 length: 13 residues. CDR1 and CDR2 from the germline V gene are DFQATT and SNEGSKA (reference sequence). CDR3 region: CSATGTATDTQYF. The CDR3 DNA reads TGCAGTGCTACTGGGACCGCCACAGATACGCAGTATTTT.

This chain connects TRBV3-1 to TRBJ2-3; 11 nucleotides align to TRBD2. The CDR3 loop spans 17 amino acids. CDR1 is LGHDT, CDR2 YNNKEL, per germline (reference sequence). Trimming at V came to 3 bases and at J to 2 bases, leaving 7 bases not matched to a gene. The CDR3 DNA is TGTGCCAGCAGCCATCGCCTAGCGGGGGGTATCACAGATACGCAGTATTTT. Its protein product is CASSHRLAGGITDTQYF.

At least ten counts were recorded for this clonotype. The V and J genes are TRBV28 and TRBJ1-1; D call uncertain. This CDR3 is built from 16 residues. Trimming cost V 5 bases and J 2 bases, with 18 bases left between them. CDR1 and CDR2 (germline): MDHEN, SYDVKM. This CDR3 is CASSAPRGVSNTEAFF. DNA for the CDR3: TGTGCCAGCAGTGCCCCCCGCGGGGTCTCAAACACTGAAGCTTTCTTT.

This clonotype was observed a few times. CDR3 coding DNA: TGCAGTGCTAGCCAAGGGGGACTAGCGGGGGGCAATGAGCAGTTCTTC. Translation gives CSASQGGLAGGNEQFF. The chain recombines TRBV20-1 with TRBJ2-1, with 15 nucleotides matching TRBD2. The V segment lost 3 bases and the J segment 6 bases; nucleotides outside the gene matches: 6. The CDR3 has 16 amino acids. Germline V lookup: CDR1 DFQATT, CDR2 SNEGSKA (reference sequence).

This clonotype was recorded at least ten times. The genes are TRBV28 and TRBJ2-4; TRBD1 matches at 7 bases. The length of the CDR3 is 15 residues. The germline gives CDR1 MDHEN, CDR2 SYDVKM. The V gene end was trimmed by 6 bases and the J gene end by 3 bases; junction bases not matched to a gene: 8. CDR3 sequence: CASRDFGQDKNIQYF. CDR3 coding DNA: TGTGCCAGCAGGGATTTCGGACAGGACAAAAACATTCAGTACTTC.

The chain has TRBV20-1 and TRBJ2-3; D may be TRBD1 (5 bases). V lost 7 bases and J lost 6, with 17 bases in between. The CDR3 contains 13 residues. The V gene's germline CDR1 is DFQATT and CDR2 SNEGSKA (reference sequence). CDR3 protein: CSVSGLGFDTQYF. The CDR3 DNA sequence: TGCAGTGTCTCAGGGCTTGGGTTTGATACGCAGTATTTT.